This T cell receptor beta chain was sequenced for a study of a mutant IDH1 vaccine in newly diagnosed glioma. Sequenced by immunoSEQ multiplex PCR; TCRdb stores in-frame clones only, minus some. In the table there are about 66,000 clones, approximately 86% of which are singletons. The CDR3 covers 13 residues. The V and J ends lost 4 bases and 4 bases, in that order; junction bases with no gene match: 1. Looked up from germline, CDR1 is WNHNN and CDR2 is SYGVQD (reference sequence). The time point was: baseline, week 1 (first vaccination visit). Treatment noted: pre-vaccination baseline after standard-of-care therapy.

The V gene is TRBV10-1, the J gene TRBJ1-1; 9 bases align to TRBD1. This specimen was PBMCs, taken from a glioma patient treated with radiotherapy, temozolomide or both. The source is a young man with glioma. CDR3 in amino acids: CASSVTGGTEAFF. CDR3 nucleotide sequence: TGCGCCAGCAGTGTGACAGGGGGCACTGAAGCTTTCTTT.